This T cell receptor (beta chain) was observed in a study of read filtering for tumor transcriptome and immune sequencing. This library used around 0.4 ug RNA and molecular barcoded adaptors spanning alpha/delta and beta/gamma chains. TCRdb reprocessed the reads with MiXCR, giving one entry per CDR3 protein. The table has about 50,000 distinct CDR3 sequences, roughly 20% seen once. There are a few counts of this clonotype. Antigen: not known. The study's findings and limits: This fraction held mixed bone marrow immune cells after CD138-negative sorting. IR-seq captured clonotypes deeper and more reliably than RNA-seq.

Germline V gene sequence: CDR1 DFQATT, CDR2 SNEGSKA (reference sequence). The CDR3 runs 16 residues. V lost 3 bases, J lost 7 bases, and 24 bases lay in between. The source is a donor aged 40 or over with multiple myeloma. The rearrangement joins TRBV20-1 to TRBJ2-5, with D perhaps matching TRBD1 or TRBD2 (5 bases each). Sequencing used a population of CD138-negative cells sorted from bone marrow. CDR3: CSASDQSKVQRGTQYF. DNA for the CDR3: TGCAGTGCTAGTGATCAGAGCAAAGTGCAGAGGGGGACCCAGTACTTC.